What follows are 5 T cell receptor beta chains derived from one specimen sequenced in a study of OX40 agonist ivuxolimab in advanced cancers. Assay used: immunoSEQ multiplex PCR; TCRdb lists only in-frame clones, some missing. The repertoire holds over 40,000 clones, with approximately 84% as singletons. The starting material was CD4+ or CD8+ T cells sorted from blood, obtained in a trial of the OX40 agonist ivuxolimab. These receptors came from an adult with an advanced solid tumor such as melanoma, head and neck, liver or kidney cancer.

The rearrangement joins TRBV28 to TRBJ1-2, with TRBD1 matching over 8 bases. Germline CDR1 reads MDHEN; CDR2 reads SYDVKM. The CDR3 is 11 residues long. J lost 8 bases, V lost 10 bases, and 6 bases had no gene match. The CDR3 loop reads CAISRGLGYTF. CDR3 in DNA: TGTGCCATCTCCAGGGGGCTCGGCTACACCTTC.

The gene calls are TRBV21-1 and TRBJ2-5; the table's D call, TRBD1, was not checked against the DNA. The better agreement between TRBJ2-7 and the DNA end casts doubt on the J call. TRBV21-1 is a listed pseudogene. This CDR3 is 14 amino acids long. CDR3 in DNA: TGTGCCAGCAGCCTCCGGGACAGGGGTCACGAGCAGTACTTC. It encodes CASSLRDRGHEQYF.

V is TRBV5-4 and J is TRBJ2-1, with 10 bases aligning to TRBD1. Germline CDR1 is SGHNT and CDR2 is YYREEE (reference sequence). Trimming removed 3 bases from V and 5 bases from J; junction bases left unmatched: 5. The CDR3 length is 15 residues. The CDR3 loop is CASSSPGQGHNEQFF. The CDR3 coding sequence is TGTGCCAGCAGCTCGCCGGGACAGGGGCACAATGAGCAGTTCTTC.

The chain employs TRBV5-1 and TRBJ2-7, with D possibly matching TRBD2 (6 bases). This CDR3 has 15 residues. The V and J ends lost 6 bases and 4 bases respectively, with 20 bases between them. Germline V CDR1 and CDR2: SGHRS, YFSETQ. CDR3 sequence (DNA): TGCGCCAGCACCCCGGCCTGGAGGGTTGGGTACGAGCAGTACTTC. Its protein product is CASTPAWRVGYEQYF.

The chain is built from TRBV7-8 and TRBJ2-4; D not resolved. The length of the CDR3 is 13 residues. CDR1 is SGHVS, CDR2 FQNEAQ, per germline. V was clipped by 2 bases and J by 7 bases, with 9 bases between them. CDR3: CASSLQPGNIQYF. DNA for the CDR3: TGTGCCAGCAGCTTACAGCCTGGGAACATTCAGTACTTC.